This entry concerns a single TCR beta chain. This record belongs to a study of blood T cell repertoires in COVID-19. As for the study in general: T cells, B-cell-depleted T cells, or PBMCs provided the cDNA or gDNA that served as material.

The CDR3 has 17 amino acids. In germline, CDR1 is SEHNR, CDR2 FQNEAQ (reference sequence). After removal of 1 base from V and 0 bases from J, the junction contained 5 bases not matched to a gene. Data came from immunoSEQ multiplex PCR; TCRdb stores just in-frame clones and leaves some out. The sample has 100,000 or so clones, approximately 80% seen once; the top ten hold about 10%. The specimen sequenced was peripheral blood. V is TRBV7-9 and J is TRBJ1-4, with 7 bases matching TRBD1. This TCR came from a human donor in a cohort sampled during active COVID-19. The CDR3 bases are TGTGCCAGCAGCTTAGTGGGCAGGGGGGCAACTAATGAAAAACTGTTTTTT. Amino acids: CASSLVGRGATNEKLFF.